A single sample is the source of the 4 T cell receptor beta chains below, sequenced in a study of blood T cells in healthy people across ages. The authors ran a second PCR of roughly 6 to 12 cycles using a sample-barcoded 5' primer and a J-beta primer mix. TCRdb redid the calling of the 5' RACE reads with MiXCR, one entry per CDR3 protein. Counted here are roughly 1,500,000 distinct CDR3 sequences, roughly 32% occurring once; the ten biggest clones make up around 11%. The sequencing input was blood. These receptors originate from a woman under 40 in good health.

This clonotype has only a few counts. The chain links TRBV28 to TRBJ2-1, with a possible D match to TRBD2 (6 bases). CDR1 is MDHEN and CDR2 is SYDVKM in the germline V gene. The V end lost 3 bases, the J end lost 3 bases, and 9 bases lay between the germline ends. The CDR3 runs 14 residues. CDR3 nucleotide sequence: TGTGCCAGCAGTTTGGAGGGGAACTACAATGAGCAGTTCTTC. Encoded protein: CASSLEGNYNEQFF. The full variable domain, completed using reference TRBV28 and TRBJ2-1, is DVKVTQSSRYLVKRTGEKVFLECVQDMDHENMFWYRQDPGLGLRLIYFSYDVKMKEKGDIPEGYSVSREKKERFSLILESASTNQTSMYLCASSLEGNYNEQFFGPGTRLTVL.

This clonotype was counted at least ten times. The chain combines TRBV3-1 with TRBJ2-5; D not certain. Trimming shortened V by 1 base and J by 1 base, and 4 bases separated the two germline ends. The CDR3 is 13 amino acids. Germline CDR1 is LGHDT and CDR2 is YNNKEL (reference sequence). The CDR3 sequence is CASSQASQETQYF. The CDR3 DNA follows: TGTGCCAGCAGCCAAGCCTCCCAAGAGACCCAGTACTTC.

The J gene is TRBJ2-1, the V gene TRBV6-2 or TRBV6-3, with unresolved D. The CDR3 extends over 12 amino acids. Germline-derived CDR1 and CDR2 are MNHEY and SVGEGT. V shed 6 bases and J shed 6 bases, with 9 bases lying between them. CDR3 region: CASRKQRNEQFF. DNA of the CDR3: TGTGCCAGCAGGAAACAGCGCAATGAGCAGTTCTTC.

For this clonotype: Its ends do not fully match the called genes, so a read error is possible. V usage is TRBV12-3 or TRBV12-4 and J usage is TRBJ2-3; 8 bases are a match to TRBD2. The CDR3 spans 16 residues. The CDR3 coding sequence is TGTGCCAGCAGTCCCGGATTAGCGGGAACGGCAGATATGCAGTATTTT. This sequence encodes CASSPGLAGTADMQYF.